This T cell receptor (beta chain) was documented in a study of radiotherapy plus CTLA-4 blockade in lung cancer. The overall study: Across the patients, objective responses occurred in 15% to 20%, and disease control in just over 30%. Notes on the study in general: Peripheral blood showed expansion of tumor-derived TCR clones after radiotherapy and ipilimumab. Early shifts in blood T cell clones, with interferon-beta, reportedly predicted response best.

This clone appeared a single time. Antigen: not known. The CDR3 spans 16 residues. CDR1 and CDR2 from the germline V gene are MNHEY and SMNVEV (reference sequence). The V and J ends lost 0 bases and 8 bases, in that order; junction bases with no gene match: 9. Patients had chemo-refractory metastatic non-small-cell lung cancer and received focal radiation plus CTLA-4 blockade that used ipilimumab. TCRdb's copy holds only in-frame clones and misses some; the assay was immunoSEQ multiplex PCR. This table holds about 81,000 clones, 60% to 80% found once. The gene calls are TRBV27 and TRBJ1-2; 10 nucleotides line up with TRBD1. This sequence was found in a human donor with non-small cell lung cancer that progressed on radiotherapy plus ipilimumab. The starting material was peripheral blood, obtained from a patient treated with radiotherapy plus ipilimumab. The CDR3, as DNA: TGTGCCAGCAGTTTATCCCCCCCGGGACAGGGGTTCGGCTACACCTTC. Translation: CASSLSPPGQGFGYTF.